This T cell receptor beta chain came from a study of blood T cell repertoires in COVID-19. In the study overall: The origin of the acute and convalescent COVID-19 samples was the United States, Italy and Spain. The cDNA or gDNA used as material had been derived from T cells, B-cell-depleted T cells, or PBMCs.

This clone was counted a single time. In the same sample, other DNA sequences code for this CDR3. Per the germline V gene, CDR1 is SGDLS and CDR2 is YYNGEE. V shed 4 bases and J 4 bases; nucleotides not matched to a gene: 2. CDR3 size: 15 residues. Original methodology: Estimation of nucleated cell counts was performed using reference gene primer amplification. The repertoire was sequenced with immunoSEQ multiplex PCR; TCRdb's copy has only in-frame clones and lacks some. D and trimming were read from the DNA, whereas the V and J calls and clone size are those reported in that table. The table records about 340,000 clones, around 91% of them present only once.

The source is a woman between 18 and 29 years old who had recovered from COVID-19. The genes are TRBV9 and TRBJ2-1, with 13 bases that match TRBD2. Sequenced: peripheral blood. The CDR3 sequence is CASSPGLAGYNEQFF. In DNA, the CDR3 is TGTGCCAGCAGCCCGGGACTAGCGGGGTACAATGAGCAGTTCTTC.